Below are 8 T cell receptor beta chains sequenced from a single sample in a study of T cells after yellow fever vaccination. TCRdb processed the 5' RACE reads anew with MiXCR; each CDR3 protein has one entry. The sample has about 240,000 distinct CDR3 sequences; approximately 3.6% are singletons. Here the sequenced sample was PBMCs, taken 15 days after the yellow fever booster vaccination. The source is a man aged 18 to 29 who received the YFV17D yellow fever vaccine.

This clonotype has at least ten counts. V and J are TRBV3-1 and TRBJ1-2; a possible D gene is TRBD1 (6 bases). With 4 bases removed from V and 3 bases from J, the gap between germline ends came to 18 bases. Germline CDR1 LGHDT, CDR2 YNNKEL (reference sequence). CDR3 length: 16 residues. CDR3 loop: CASSPGWDNLDYGYTF. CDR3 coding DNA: TGTGCCAGCAGCCCTGGCTGGGACAACCTTGACTATGGCTACACCTTC. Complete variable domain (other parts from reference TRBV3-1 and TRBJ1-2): DTAVSQTPKYLVTQMGNDKSIKCEQNLGHDTMYWYKQDSKKFLKIMFSYNNKELIINETVPNRFSPKSPDKAHLNLHINSLELGDSAVYFCASSPGWDNLDYGYTFGSGTRLTVV.

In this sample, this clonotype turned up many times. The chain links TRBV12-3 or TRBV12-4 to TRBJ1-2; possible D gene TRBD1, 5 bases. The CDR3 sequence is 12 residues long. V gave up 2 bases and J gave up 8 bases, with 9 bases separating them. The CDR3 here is CASSLWGRGYTF. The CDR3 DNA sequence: TGTGCCAGCAGTTTATGGGGCCGCGGCTACACCTTC.

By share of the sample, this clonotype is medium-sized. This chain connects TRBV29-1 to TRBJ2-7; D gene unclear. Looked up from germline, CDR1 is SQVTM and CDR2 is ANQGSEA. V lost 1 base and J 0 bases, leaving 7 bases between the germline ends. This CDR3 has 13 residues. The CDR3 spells CSVEGGVSYEQYF. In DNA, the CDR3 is TGCAGCGTTGAAGGTGGGGTCTCCTACGAGCAGTACTTC.

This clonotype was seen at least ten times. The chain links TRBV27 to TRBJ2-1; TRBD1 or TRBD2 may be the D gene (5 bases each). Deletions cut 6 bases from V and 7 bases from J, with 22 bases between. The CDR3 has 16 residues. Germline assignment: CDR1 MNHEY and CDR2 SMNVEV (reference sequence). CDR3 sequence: CASSPRGDTFWNEQFF. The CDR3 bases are TGTGCCAGCAGCCCTAGAGGGGATACCTTTTGGAATGAGCAGTTCTTC.

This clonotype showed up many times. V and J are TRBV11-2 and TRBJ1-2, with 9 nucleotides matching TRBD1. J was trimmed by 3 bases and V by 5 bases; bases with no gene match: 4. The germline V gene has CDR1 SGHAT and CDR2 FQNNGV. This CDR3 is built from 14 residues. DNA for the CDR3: TGTGCCAGCAGCGCGGACAGGGGCCACTATGGCTACACCTTC. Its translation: CASSADRGHYGYTF.

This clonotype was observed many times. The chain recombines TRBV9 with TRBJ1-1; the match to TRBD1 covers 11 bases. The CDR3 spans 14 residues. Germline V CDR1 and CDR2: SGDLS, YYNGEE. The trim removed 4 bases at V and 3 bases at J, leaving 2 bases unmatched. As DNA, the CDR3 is TGTGCCAGCAGCATGGGACAGGGGGACACTGAAGCTTTCTTT. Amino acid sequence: CASSMGQGDTEAFF.

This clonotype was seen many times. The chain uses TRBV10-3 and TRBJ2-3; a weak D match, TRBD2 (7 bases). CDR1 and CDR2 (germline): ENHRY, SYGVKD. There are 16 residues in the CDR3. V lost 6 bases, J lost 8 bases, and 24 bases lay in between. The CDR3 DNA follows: TGTGCCATCAGCGGGGGGCTGTTCGGAGAGGGGGGTACGCAGTATTTT. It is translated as CAISGGLFGEGGTQYF.

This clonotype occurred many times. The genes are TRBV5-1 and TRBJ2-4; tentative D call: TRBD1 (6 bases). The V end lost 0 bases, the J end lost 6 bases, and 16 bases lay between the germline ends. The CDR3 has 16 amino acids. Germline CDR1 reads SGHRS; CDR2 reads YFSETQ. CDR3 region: CASSLEWGRLGNIQYF. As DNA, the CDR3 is TGCGCCAGCAGCTTGGAGTGGGGGCGATTGGGAAACATTCAGTACTTC.